These 11 T cell receptor beta chains came from one sample sequenced in a study of vaccination effects on CD4 cells after COVID-19. Viral peptide pools were used in the ViraFEST assay to expand antigen-specific CD4+ T cells, and sequencing came afterward. Between days 10 and 11 of culture, CD4+ T cells were separated out. The table came from immunoSEQ multiplex PCR; TCRdb's copy has only in-frame clones and leaves some out. The table lists 9,500 to 13,000 clones, roughly 70% of them singletons. No antigens are known for them. The specimen was CD4+ T cells from PBMCs cultured with HCoV-229E spike peptides, collected before COVID-19 vaccination. These receptors originate from a human donor who received a COVID-19 vaccine.

The rearrangement links TRBV5-5 to TRBJ2-5, with 13 bases matching TRBD2. The CDR3 consists of 16 residues. The germline gives CDR1 SGHKS, CDR2 YYEKEE (reference sequence). Losses at the gene ends were 4 bases for V and 4 bases for J; bases not matched to a gene: 7. The CDR3 bases are TGTGCCAGCAGCACCGGGACTAGCGGGGTGACAGAGACCCAGTACTTC. Amino acids: CASSTGTSGVTETQYF.

This rearrangement joins TRBV5-1 to TRBJ1-1; no definite D call. Trimming shortened V by 0 bases and J by 2 bases, and 8 bases separated the two germline ends. The CDR3 extends over 14 amino acids. Germline CDR1 and CDR2: SGHRS and YFSETQ. This CDR3 is CASSLVTDNTEAFF. The CDR3 bases are TGCGCCAGCAGCTTGGTTACTGATAACACTGAAGCTTTCTTT. Supplemented by reference TRBV5-1 and TRBJ1-1, the full variable domain reads KAGVTQTPRYLIKTRGQQVTLSCSPISGHRSVSWYQQTPGQGLQFLFEYFSETQRNKGNFPGRFSGRQFSNSRSEMNVSTLELGDSALYLCASSLVTDNTEAFFGQGTRLTVV.

The V and J genes are TRBV28 and TRBJ1-2; 7 bases map to TRBD1. V shed 4 bases and J 8 bases; nucleotides not matched to a gene: 4. The germline V gene encodes CDR1 MDHEN and CDR2 SYDVKM. CDR3 length: 12 residues. Written as DNA, the CDR3 is TGTGCCAGCAGTTCGACAGGGCGAGGCTACACCTTC. It specifies CASSSTGRGYTF.

The rearrangement uses TRBV11-2 and TRBJ2-7; no reliable D call. Germline CDR1 and CDR2: SGHAT and FQNNGV. Trimming shortened V by 0 bases and J by 0 bases, and 6 bases separated the two germline ends. The CDR3 consists of 14 residues. CDR3 amino acids: CASSLDWSSYEQYF. In DNA, the CDR3 is TGTGCCAGCAGCTTAGACTGGAGCTCCTACGAGCAGTACTTC.

For the CDR3, the DNA is TGTGCCAGCAGTTTAGTTACCAACCACCGGGCCAATAATTCACCCCTCCACTTT. It specifies CASSLVTNHRANNSPLHF. This chain uses TRBV27 with TRBJ1-6; D unclear. The CDR3 has 18 residues. The V end lost 2 bases, the J end lost 5 bases, and 19 bases lay between the germline ends. Germline CDR1 MNHEY, CDR2 SMNVEV (reference sequence).

The table lists this clone with a few counts. The chain combines TRBV6-5 with TRBJ1-6; 8 bases map to TRBD1. This CDR3 comprises 14 residues. Germline V gives CDR1 MNHEY, CDR2 SVGAGI. V shed 6 bases and J 6 bases; nucleotides not matched to a gene: 4. CDR3 bases: TGTGCCAGCAGACCAGGACAGGGTAATTCACCCCTCCACTTT. Translation: CASRPGQGNSPLHF.

This clone showed up just a few times. This sequence joins TRBV10-3 and TRBJ1-5, with D tentatively TRBD1 (6 bases). V shed 11 bases and J shed 2 bases, with 16 bases lying between them. The CDR3 totals 14 residues. The V gene's germline CDR1 is ENHRY and CDR2 SYGVKD. CDR3 in DNA: TGTGCCTCCTCGGGAGAGGGGGGCAATCAGCCCCAGCATTTT. It specifies CASSGEGGNQPQHF.

The rearrangement joins TRBV12-3 or TRBV12-4 to TRBJ2-7; D might be TRBD1 (5 bases). This CDR3 is 13 amino acids long. Trimming removed 6 bases from V and 2 bases from J, with 11 bases in between. CDR3 loop: CASRKDSTYEQYF. The CDR3 coding sequence is TGTGCCAGCAGGAAAGACAGCACCTACGAGCAGTACTTC.

By frequency in the sample, this clone is medium-sized. This chain uses TRBV5-1 with TRBJ2-7; 11 bases line up with TRBD2. The CDR3 has 16 residues. Germline loops: CDR1 SGHRS, CDR2 YFSETQ. With V trimmed by 3 bases and J by 5 bases, 10 bases remained unmatched. The CDR3 sequence: CASSWRLAGNGDEQYF. In nucleotides, the CDR3 is TGCGCCAGCAGCTGGCGACTAGCGGGAAACGGGGACGAGCAGTACTTC.

The rearrangement links TRBV2 to TRBJ2-7, with D possibly matching TRBD1 (5 bases). CDR1 is SNHLY, CDR2 FYNNEI, per germline. Trimming left V 2 bases short and J 12 bases short, with 17 bases between. The CDR3 extends over 13 amino acids. Written as DNA, the CDR3 is TGTGCCAGCAGTGAAAGACAGAAAATCGAATTGTACTTC. It specifies CASSERQKIELYF.

This clone appeared a single time. The rearrangement joins TRBV3-1 (or the pseudogene TRBV3-2) to TRBJ1-1; the D is unclear. Germline V lookup: CDR1 LGHDT, CDR2 YNNKEL (reference sequence). Trimming cost V 6 bases and J 8 bases, with 7 bases left between them. The CDR3 has 10 amino acids. Here the CDR3 DNA reads TGTGCCAGCAGTATAGGGGAAGCTTTCTTT. It translates to CASSIGEAFF.